A single sample gave rise to the 11 T cell receptor beta chains below, sequenced in a study of cytomegalovirus exposure and HLA in healthy donors. The PCR ran on 60 Vbeta and 13 Jbeta primers. The data were produced by immunoSEQ multiplex PCR, yet TCRdb's version contains in-frame clones alone and is incomplete. The table includes some 94,000 clones, approximately 71% detected once. The source material was PBMCs. These receptors came from a man aged 50-60 years in good health and CMV-seronegative.

This clone was picked up one time. V usage is TRBV7-2 and J usage is TRBJ2-5; 8 bases fit TRBD1. Germline V gene lookup returns CDR1 SGHTA and CDR2 FQGNSA. The CDR3 loop spans 15 amino acids. V shed 0 bases, J shed 3 bases, and the junction held 3 bases outside the gene matches. In nucleotides, the CDR3 is TGTGCCAGCAGCTTAGCCGGGACAGGAGAAGAGACCCAGTACTTC. Encoded protein: CASSLAGTGEETQYF. Based on the CDR3 plus reference TRBV7-2 and TRBJ2-5, the full variable domain is GAGVSQSPSNKVTEKGKDVELRCDPISGHTALYWYRQSLGQGLEFLIYFQGNSAPDKSGLPSDRFSAERTGGSVSTLTIQRTQQEDSAVYLCASSLAGTGEETQYFGPGTRLLVL.

In its sample, this clone was seen a few times. V is TRBV28 and J is TRBJ2-1; 8 bases match TRBD2. Per germline, CDR1 MDHEN and CDR2 SYDVKM. The CDR3 loop spans 15 amino acids. V lost 5 bases and J lost 6; bases outside the gene matches: 9. The CDR3 loop is CASSDGGAVANEQFF. In DNA form, the CDR3 reads TGTGCCAGCAGTGACGGGGGGGCCGTGGCCAATGAGCAGTTCTTC.

The rearrangement joins TRBV4-3 to TRBJ2-3, with D perhaps TRBD2 (5 bases). Trimming took off 0 bases at V and 2 bases at J, with 9 bases between the two ends. The length of the CDR3 is 15 residues. Germline CDR1 is LGHNA and CDR2 is YSLEER. The DNA of the CDR3 is TGCGCCAGCAGCCAAGACTGGGAGAACACAGATACGCAGTATTTT. It yields the protein CASSQDWENTDTQYF.

This clone was picked up a small number of times. The chain recombines TRBV4-1 with TRBJ2-3, with D possibly matching TRBD2 (6 bases). Trimming removed 0 bases from V and 0 bases from J, with 16 bases in between. The CDR3 runs 18 residues. Germline V gene sequence: CDR1 MGHRA, CDR2 YSYEKL. Here the CDR3 reads CASSQDGFSGASTDTQYF. In nucleotides, the CDR3 is TGCGCCAGCAGCCAAGATGGGTTCTCGGGAGCTAGCACAGATACGCAGTATTTT.

As concerns this clone: Different DNA sequences within this sample yield the same CDR3. V is TRBV6-5 and J is TRBJ2-5; 9 nucleotides agree with TRBD2. Per the germline V gene, CDR1 is MNHEY and CDR2 is SVGAGI. V dropped 9 bases and J dropped 5; count of bases not matched to a gene: 13. This CDR3 is 15 amino acids long. Here the CDR3 reads CASSTFSGRYETQYF. DNA of the CDR3: TGTGCCAGTAGTACCTTTAGCGGGAGATATGAGACCCAGTACTTC.

V and J are TRBV30 and TRBJ1-4, with TRBD1 identical over 8 bases. The CDR3 covers 13 residues. J lost 8 bases, V lost 3 bases, and 5 bases had no gene match. The germline CDR1 and CDR2 sequences are GTSNPN and SVGIG (reference sequence). CDR3 sequence reads: CAWRQGAREKLFF. CDR3 nucleotides: TGTGCCTGGAGGCAGGGGGCAAGGGAAAAACTGTTTTTT.

This chain joins TRBV10-3 and TRBJ1-1; the D is unclear. The germline V and J ends were trimmed by 0 bases and 0 bases, with 8 bases remaining between them. The CDR3 is 15 amino acids. The germline V gene has CDR1 ENHRY and CDR2 SYGVKD. The CDR3 sequence is CAISESKSMNTEAFF. CDR3 bases: TGTGCCATCAGTGAGTCTAAGAGTATGAACACTGAAGCTTTCTTT.

This clone was detected only once. V usage is TRBV6-4 and J usage is TRBJ1-1; a possible D gene is TRBD1 (5 bases). Trimming took 2 bases from V and 3 from J, leaving 10 bases between them. The CDR3 consists of 14 residues. Per germline, CDR1 MRHNA and CDR2 SNTAGT. This CDR3 reads CASSDRGLDTEAFF. As DNA, the CDR3 is TGTGCCAGCAGTGACCGGGGACTCGACACTGAAGCTTTCTTT.

CDR3 protein: CASSRDRNTEAFF. For the CDR3, the DNA is TGTGCCAGCTCACGGGACAGAAATACTGAAGCTTTCTTT. The rearrangement links TRBV18 to TRBJ1-1, with TRBD1 identical over 7 bases. Germline V CDR1 and CDR2: KGHSH, LQKENI. CDR3 length: 13 amino acids. V was pared by 4 bases and J by 5 bases, with 4 bases of the junction left unmatched. The whole variable domain, filled in from reference TRBV18 and TRBJ1-1, reads NAGVMQNPRHLVRRRGQEARLRCSPMKGHSHVYWYRQLPEEGLKFMVYLQKENIIDESGMPKERFSAEFPKEGPSILRIQQVVRGDSAAYFCASSRDRNTEAFFGQGTRLTVV.

This sequence joins TRBV7-9 and TRBJ1-6; D remains unclear. V was shortened by 6 bases and J by 6 bases, with 6 bases between the two germline ends. The CDR3 length is 12 residues. Germline V lookup: CDR1 SEHNR, CDR2 FQNEAQ (reference sequence). The CDR3 nucleotides are TGTGCCAGCAGTCTAAGTAATTCACCCCTCCACTTT. Translation gives CASSLSNSPLHF.

This clone has only one observation. CDR3 nucleotides: TGTGCCAGCAGCCCGACAGAGAACACTGAAGCTTTCTTT. Translated: CASSPTENTEAFF. This chain connects TRBV5-4 to TRBJ1-1; tentative D call: TRBD1 (5 bases). CDR1 SGHNT and CDR2 YYREEE come from the germline V gene (reference sequence). V shed 4 bases and J shed 1 base, with 8 bases lying between them. The CDR3 runs 13 residues.